This TCR beta chain was found in a study of early T cells in non-severe SARS-CoV-2 infection. Turning to the study itself: Sequencing of bulk RNA from unsorted whole blood was done, without chain pairing.

V was shortened by 0 bases and J by 3 bases, with 17 bases between the two germline ends. The CDR3 is made up of 17 amino acids. Germline V CDR1 and CDR2: MNHNS, SASEGT. MiXCR, run by TCRdb on the 5' RACE reads, gives a single entry per CDR3 protein. The sample lists about 50,000 distinct CDR3 sequences; roughly 9.3% were seen once. This clonotype appeared many times. This chain connects TRBV6-1 to TRBJ1-1; D is unclear. This TCR came from an adult who was a healthcare worker with PCR-confirmed SARS-CoV-2 infection or an uninfected control (not recorded which). Sequenced sample: whole blood. This chain's CDR3 is CASSEAWGFISDTEAFF. The CDR3 coding sequence is TGTGCCAGCAGTGAAGCGTGGGGATTTATTTCGGACACTGAAGCTTTCTTT.